This T cell receptor (beta chain) was retrieved from a study of blood T cell repertoires in COVID-19. The V gene's germline CDR1 is GTSNPN and CDR2 SVGIG (reference sequence). The CDR3 has 13 amino acids. V shed 2 bases and J 4 bases; nucleotides not matched to a gene: 3. Original data processing: Scientists estimated how many nucleated cells there were by amplifying reference gene primers. The repertoire was sequenced with immunoSEQ multiplex PCR; TCRdb's copy has only in-frame clones and lacks some. Clone size and V and J calls were adopted from that table, with D and trimming inferred from the DNA. The sample consists of about 340,000 clones, about 90% of them appearing once.

The gene calls are TRBV30 and TRBJ2-7, with 9 bases that match TRBD1. Material: peripheral blood. The receptor was derived from a woman in her 70s with COVID-19, enrolled during active disease. The CDR3, as DNA: TGTGCCTGGAGTTCCGGGACAGGGTACGAGCAGTACTTC. Residues: CAWSSGTGYEQYF.